These T cell receptor beta chains were read from a single sample in a study of human T cells and chemical hapten exposure. In TCRdb, the RACE reads were re-called with MiXCR into one record per CDR3 protein. The sample lists 75,000 to 100,000 distinct CDR3 sequences, 9.5% to 15% seen once, with approximately 2% in the top ten. The sequences come from whole blood, collected in connection with sensitization to the hapten diphenylcyclopropenone (DPC). These TCRs come from a woman between 40 and 50 years old with alopecia areata. Some clones in this sample may be carry-over from other donors' samples. The CDR3 runs from the conserved cysteine through the conserved F or W. The order of the fields is clone size, D gene, J gene, V gene, CDR3 protein, CDR3 DNA. A D gene is named only where the DNA matches it firmly. Some rows have no size entry. The others give once, few or many, or a class for an expanded clone.

NA,NA,TRBJ2-3,TRBV21-1,CASSKAPRVVQGADTQYF,TGTGCCAGCAGCAAAGCTCCTCGGGTAGTTCAGGGCGCCGATACGCAGTATTTT
many,NA,TRBJ2-5,TRBV7-3,CASSLTGQSARETQYF,TGTGCCAGCAGCTTAACAGGGCAATCCGCAAGGGAGACCCAGTACTTC
NA,TRBD1,TRBJ1-5,TRBV27,CASSLGQGSNQPQHF,TGTGCCAGCAGTTTAGGACAGGGTAGCAATCAGCCCCAGCATTTT
few,TRBD1,TRBJ1-5,TRBV9,CASSTGQVGQPQHF,TGTGCCAGCAGCACGGGACAGGTTGGTCAGCCCCAGCATTTT
few,NA,TRBJ2-7,TRBV6-2/TRBV6-3,CASSSRSPRPEQYF,TGTGCCAGCAGTTCCCGTTCCCCCCGCCCGGAGCAGTACTTC
NA,NA,TRBJ2-2,TRBV7-6,CASSPGGRTGELFF,TGTGCCAGCAGCCCAGGGGGGAGGACCGGGGAGCTGTTTTTT
NA,NA,TRBJ1-6,TRBV20-1,CSARSQLANSPLHF,TGCAGTGCTAGAAGTCAATTGGCCAATTCACCCCTCCACTTT
NA,NA,TRBJ1-2,TRBV6-2/TRBV6-3,CASSYMSSMNYGYTF,TGTGCCAGCAGTTACATGTCGAGTATGAACTATGGCTACACCTTC
many,TRBD1,TRBJ2-1,TRBV11-1,CASSYAAGGGYNNEQFF,TGTGCCAGCAGTTACGCGGCAGGGGGCGGTTACAACAATGAGCAGTTCTTC
few,TRBD1,TRBJ2-5,TRBV2,CASRRDREETQYF,TGTGCCAGCAGGCGCGACAGGGAAGAGACCCAGTACTTC
NA,NA,TRBJ2-1,TRBV27,CASSLRVSYNEQFF,TGTGCCAGCAGTTTGCGGGTCTCCTACAATGAGCAGTTCTTC
NA,TRBD1,TRBJ1-1,TRBV3-1,CASSQGIPGGAFF,TGTGCCAGCAGCCAAGGTATCCCAGGGGGAGCTTTCTTT
few,NA,TRBJ2-7,TRBV29-1,CSVGDSYYEQYF,TGCAGCGTCGGTGACAGCTACTACGAGCAGTACTTC
few,TRBD1,TRBJ2-3,TRBV18,CASSPRDRASFTDTQYF,TGTGCCAGCTCACCACGAGACAGGGCGTCTTTCACAGATACGCAGTATTTT
NA,NA,TRBJ2-3,TRBV2,CASRAPGSSTDTQYF,TGTGCCAGCAGGGCACCGGGTTCCAGCACAGATACGCAGTATTTT
once,TRBD1,TRBJ2-7,TRBV29-1,CSVRTGGFYEQYF,TGCAGCGTTAGGACAGGGGGTTTCTACGAGCAGTACTTC
few,TRBD2,TRBJ2-1,TRBV10-2,CASSPGLAEPIEQFF,TGCGCCAGCAGCCCTGGACTAGCGGAGCCGATTGAGCAGTTCTTC
few,NA,TRBJ2-1,TRBV28,CASSLPSMGEQFF,TGTGCCAGCAGTTTACCTAGCATGGGCGAGCAGTTCTTC
NA,TRBD2,TRBJ2-7,TRBV28,CASTSGRMYEQYF,TGTGCCAGCACTAGCGGGAGGATGTACGAGCAGTACTTC
few,NA,TRBJ2-1,TRBV6-2/TRBV6-3,CASSGVYNEQFF,TGTGCCAGCAGCGGAGTTTACAATGAGCAGTTCTTC
NA,TRBD2,TRBJ2-7,TRBV6-5,CACERTGLGLYEQYF,TGTGCCTGCGAGAGGACGGGACTAGGCTTGTACGAGCAGTACTTC
NA,NA,TRBJ2-5,TRBV11-1,CASSSRGDRRSETQYF,TGTGCCAGCAGCTCCCGGGGTGATCGGAGAAGTGAGACCCAGTACTTC
few,TRBD2,TRBJ2-5,TRBV6-1,CASSEGGTIQETQYF,TGTGCCAGCAGTGAAGGCGGGACTATCCAGGAGACCCAGTACTTC
many,NA,TRBJ2-1,TRBV7-9,CASSLGTLSYNEQFF,TGTGCCAGCAGCTTAGGTACCCTCTCCTACAATGAGCAGTTCTTC
many,TRBD2,TRBJ2-1,TRBV29-1,CSVALAGGSYNEQFF,TGCAGCGTTGCTCTAGCGGGAGGCTCCTACAATGAGCAGTTCTTC
few,NA,TRBJ1-6,TRBV5-1,CASSFQNSPLHF,TGCGCCAGCAGCTTCCAGAATTCACCCCTCCACTTT
many,NA,TRBJ2-2,TRBV21-1,CASSKGDGRDTNLDTGELFF,TGTGCCAGCAGCAAAGGAGATGGCCGGGACACAAATTTGGACACCGGGGAGCTGTTTTTT
few,NA,TRBJ1-4,TRBV20-1,CSADPSGKLFF,TGCAGTGCGGATCCCAGCGGAAAACTGTTTTTT
NA,NA,TRBJ2-2,TRBV7-2,CASSLAAISNTGELFF,TGTGCCAGCAGCTTAGCGGCTATATCGAACACCGGGGAGCTGTTTTTT
NA,NA,TRBJ2-7,TRBV27,CASAWSAQGANTYEQYF,TGTGCCAGCGCTTGGTCCGCGCAGGGAGCAAATACCTACGAGCAGTACTTC
NA,NA,TRBJ2-3,TRBV6-5,CASSYSFGTDTQYF,TGTGCCAGCAGTTACTCGTTTGGCACAGATACGCAGTATTTT
few,NA,TRBJ2-3,TRBV5-6,CASSMNGFRSTTDTQYF,TGTGCCAGCAGCATGAACGGTTTTCGGTCCACTACAGATACGCAGTATTTT
few,NA,TRBJ2-1,TRBV12-3/TRBV12-4,CASSLAASWAKEQFF,TGTGCCAGCAGTTTAGCGGCTAGCTGGGCTAAGGAGCAGTTCTTC
NA,NA,TRBJ2-7,TRBV20-1,CSAPGRGYYEQYF,TGCAGTGCCCCGGGACGAGGGTACTACGAGCAGTACTTC
few,NA,TRBJ1-2,TRBV20-1,CSAGRDGDGYTF,TGCAGTGCTGGGCGGGATGGCGATGGCTACACCTTC
few,TRBD1,TRBJ1-5,TRBV18,CVSSPNRGPNQPQHF,TGTGTCAGCTCACCCAACAGGGGACCTAATCAGCCCCAGCATTTT
NA,TRBD2,TRBJ2-7,TRBV6-2/TRBV6-3,CASSYSASGAGEQYF,TGTGCCAGCAGTTACTCGGCTAGCGGCGCGGGGGAGCAGTACTTC
NA,NA,TRBJ1-5,TRBV5-1,CASRFHTGSDQPQHF,TGCGCCAGCAGGTTTCACACAGGGTCGGATCAGCCCCAGCATTTT
NA,NA,TRBJ1-2,TRBV12-3/TRBV12-4,CASSQTGIGYTF,TGTGCCAGCAGCCAAACAGGGATAGGCTACACCTTC
NA,TRBD1,TRBJ1-6,TRBV9,CASSVQTGNSPLHF,TGTGCCAGCAGCGTCCAGACAGGGAATTCACCCCTCCACTTT
many,NA,TRBJ1-2,TRBV2,CASSVQANYGYTF,TGTGCCAGCAGTGTACAGGCGAACTATGGCTACACCTTC
many,TRBD2,TRBJ2-6,TRBV11-2,CASSYVSGSPDSGANVLTF,TGTGCCAGCAGCTACGTTAGCGGGAGCCCGGACTCTGGGGCCAACGTCCTGACTTTC
NA,TRBD1,TRBJ2-6,TRBV7-2,CASSSTGTVSGANVLTF,TGTGCCAGCAGCTCCACCGGGACAGTCTCTGGGGCCAACGTCCTGACTTTC
NA,NA,TRBJ2-5,TRBV7-9,CASRIGGYQETQYF,TGTGCCAGCAGGATAGGGGGGTACCAAGAGACCCAGTACTTC
NA,NA,TRBJ1-4,TRBV6-6,CASSYTGSKLFF,TGTGCCAGCAGTTATACAGGGTCAAAACTGTTTTTT
many,TRBD1,TRBJ1-1,TRBV2,CASSELETGYTEAFF,TGTGCCAGCAGTGAACTAGAGACAGGGTACACTGAAGCTTTCTTT
many,TRBD2,TRBJ2-1,TRBV5-1,CASSLLPAGGPDEQFF,TGCGCCAGCAGCTTGCTCCCAGCGGGAGGGCCGGATGAGCAGTTCTTC
many,NA,TRBJ2-7,TRBV10-3,CAISDWTVSYEQYF,TGTGCCATCAGTGACTGGACGGTCTCCTACGAGCAGTACTTC
few,NA,TRBJ2-3,TRBV6-5,CASSYGDATQYF,TGTGCCAGCAGTTACGGTGATGCTACGCAGTATTTT
NA,TRBD1,TRBJ2-7,TRBV28,CASSSTGTGAYEQYF,TGTGCCAGCAGTTCGACCGGGACAGGGGCCTACGAGCAGTACTTC
many,TRBD2,TRBJ2-7,TRBV6-2/TRBV6-3,CASSYSSVSSLSGRNSYEQYF,TGTGCCAGCAGTTACTCGAGTGTGAGTTCGCTAAGCGGGAGAAATTCCTACGAGCAGTACTTC
NA,TRBD2,TRBJ2-2,TRBV19,CASSILPRGGTGELFF,TGTGCCAGTAGTATTTTACCCCGCGGGGGCACCGGGGAGCTGTTTTTT
few,NA,TRBJ2-1,TRBV11-2,CASSLRVTYNEQFF,TGTGCCAGCAGCTTACGGGTAACCTACAATGAGCAGTTCTTC
many,NA,TRBJ2-7,TRBV6-6,CASRPGSGGSYEQYF,TGTGCCAGCAGGCCAGGGTCCGGAGGCTCCTACGAGCAGTACTTC